The T cell receptor (beta chain) under discussion was sequenced for a study of T cells in Graves' hyperthyroidism and ophthalmopathy. It was RNA transcripts that yielded the amplified TCR beta CDR3 regions. First-round RT-PCR with HTBI primers amplified the TCR CDR3 region. TCRdb passed the multiplex PCR reads through MiXCR, listing each CDR3 protein once. The sample includes over 550,000 distinct CDR3 sequences, 16% of them seen just once. The V and J ends lost 4 bases and 10 bases respectively, with 26 bases between them. The CDR3 has 17 residues. This clonotype was seen many times. V and J are TRBV12-3 or TRBV12-4 and TRBJ2-1, with a tentative D call TRBD2 (6 bases). The sequence came from a woman between 18 and 29 years old with Graves' hyperthyroidism. Material: blood. CDR3: CASSSAEGGSLGWEQFF. The CDR3 DNA reads as TGTGCCAGCAGTTCCGCGGAGGGTGGGTCCCTCGGCTGGGAGCAGTTCTTC.